The clone carrying this T cell receptor (beta chain) occurred a few times. The target antigen is unknown. TCRdb re-called the reads with MiXCR, one entry per CDR3 protein. The table lists a few hundred thousand distinct CDR3 sequences, almost 30% of them singletons. The data stem from a study of T cell repertoires in cytomegalovirus infection. About the study: Public TCR beta signatures provided an indication of both CMV infection and a matching HLA type.

Germline loops: CDR1 LNHDA, CDR2 SQIVND (reference sequence). Between the trimmed V and J ends, which lost 6 bases and 1 base, there was a span of 15 bases. This CDR3 has 15 amino acids. Specimen: cultured PBMCs, collected from culture after CMV antigen stimulation. This TCR was sampled from a human donor in good health (CMV status not recorded). Some clones in this sample may be carry-over from other donors' samples. The gene calls are TRBV19 and TRBJ1-1; D is unclear. The CDR3 DNA follows: TGTGCCAGTAGCTTCGACTTTTCGGAGAACACTGAAGCTTTCTTT. It codes for CASSFDFSENTEAFF.